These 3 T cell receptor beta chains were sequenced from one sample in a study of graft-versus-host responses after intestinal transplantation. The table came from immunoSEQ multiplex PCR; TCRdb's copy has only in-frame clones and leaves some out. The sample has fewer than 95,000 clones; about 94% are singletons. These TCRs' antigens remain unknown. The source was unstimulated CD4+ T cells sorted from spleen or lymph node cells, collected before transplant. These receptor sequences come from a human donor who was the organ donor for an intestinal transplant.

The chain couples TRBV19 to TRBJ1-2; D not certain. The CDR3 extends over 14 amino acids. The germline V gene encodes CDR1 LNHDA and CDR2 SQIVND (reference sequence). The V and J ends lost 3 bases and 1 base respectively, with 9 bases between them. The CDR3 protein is CASSISAVNYGYTF. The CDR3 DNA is TGTGCCAGTAGTATTTCAGCAGTTAACTATGGCTACACCTTC.

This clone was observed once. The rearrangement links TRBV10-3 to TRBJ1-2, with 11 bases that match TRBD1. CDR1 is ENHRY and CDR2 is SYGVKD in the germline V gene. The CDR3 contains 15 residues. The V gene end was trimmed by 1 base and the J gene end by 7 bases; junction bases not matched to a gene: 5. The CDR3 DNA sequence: TGTGCCATCAGTGAGTTCGGACAGGGGGCGTTTGGCTACACCTTC. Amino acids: CAISEFGQGAFGYTF.

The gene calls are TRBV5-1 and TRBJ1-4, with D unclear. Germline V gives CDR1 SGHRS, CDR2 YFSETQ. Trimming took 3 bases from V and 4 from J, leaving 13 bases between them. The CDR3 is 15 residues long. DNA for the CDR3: TGCGCCAGCAGCTGGGGAGGGTTGGGTAATGAAAAACTGTTTTTT. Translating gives CASSWGGLGNEKLFF. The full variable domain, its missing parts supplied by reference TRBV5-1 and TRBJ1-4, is KAGVTQTPRYLIKTRGQQVTLSCSPISGHRSVSWYQQTPGQGLQFLFEYFSETQRNKGNFPGRFSGRQFSNSRSEMNVSTLELGDSALYLCASSWGGLGNEKLFFGSGTQLSVL.